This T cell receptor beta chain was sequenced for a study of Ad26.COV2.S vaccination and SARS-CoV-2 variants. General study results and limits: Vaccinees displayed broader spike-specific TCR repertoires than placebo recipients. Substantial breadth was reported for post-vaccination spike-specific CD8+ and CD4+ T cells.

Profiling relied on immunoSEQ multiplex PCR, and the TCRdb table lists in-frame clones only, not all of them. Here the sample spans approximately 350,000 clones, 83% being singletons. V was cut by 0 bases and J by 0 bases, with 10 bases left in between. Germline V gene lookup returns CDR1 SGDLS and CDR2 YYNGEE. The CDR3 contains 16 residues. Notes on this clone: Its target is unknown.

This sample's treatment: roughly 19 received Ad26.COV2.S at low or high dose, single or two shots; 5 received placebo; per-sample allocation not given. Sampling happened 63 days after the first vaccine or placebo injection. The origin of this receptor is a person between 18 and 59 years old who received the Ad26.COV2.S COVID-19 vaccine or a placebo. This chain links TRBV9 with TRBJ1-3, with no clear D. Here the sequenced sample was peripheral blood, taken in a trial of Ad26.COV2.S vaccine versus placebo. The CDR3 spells CASSVANPGSGNTIYF. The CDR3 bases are TGTGCCAGCAGCGTAGCTAACCCAGGCTCTGGAAACACCATATATTTT.